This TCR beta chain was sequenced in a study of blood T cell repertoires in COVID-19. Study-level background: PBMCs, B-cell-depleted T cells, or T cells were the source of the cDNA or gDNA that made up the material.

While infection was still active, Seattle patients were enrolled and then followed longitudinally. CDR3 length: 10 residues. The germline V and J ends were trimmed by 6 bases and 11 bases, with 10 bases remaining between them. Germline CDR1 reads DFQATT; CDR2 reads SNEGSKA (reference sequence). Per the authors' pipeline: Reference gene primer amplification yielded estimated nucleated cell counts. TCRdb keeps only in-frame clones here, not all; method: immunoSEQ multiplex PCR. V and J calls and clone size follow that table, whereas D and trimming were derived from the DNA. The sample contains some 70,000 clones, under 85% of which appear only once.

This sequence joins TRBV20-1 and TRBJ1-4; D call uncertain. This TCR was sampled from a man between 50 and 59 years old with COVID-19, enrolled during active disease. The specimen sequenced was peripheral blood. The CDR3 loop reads CSASSPKLFF. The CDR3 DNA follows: TGCAGTGCCTCGTCCCCTAAACTGTTTTTT.